This paragraph reports one TCR beta chain. Its antigen is unknown. Time point meaning: week 47, end of study. All doses held 300 ug of mutant IDH1 20-mer peptide, with topical imiquimod. In every donor, the tumor was a new WHO grade 3 or 4 IDH1-mutant, ATRX-lost astrocytoma. This specimen belongs to a study of a mutant IDH1 vaccine in newly diagnosed glioma. Study in general: Investigators started vaccination 4-6 weeks after radiotherapy alone, or with temozolomide cycles. Visit V13 took place at week 47, and visit V12 happened at week 35.

Method: immunoSEQ multiplex PCR; TCRdb's copy keeps in-frame clones and lacks some. The sample has approximately 60,000 clones, around 83% seen once. With 4 bases removed from V and 2 bases from J, the gap between germline ends came to 18 bases. CDR3 size: 17 residues. The germline V gene has CDR1 SGHTA and CDR2 FQGNSA. The V and J genes are TRBV7-2 and TRBJ1-3; a possible D gene is TRBD1 (5 bases). The source was PBMCs, collected from a glioma patient whose treatment included an IDH1 peptide vaccine. The sequence was obtained from a man aged 25 to 45 with glioma. The CDR3 nucleotides are TGTGCCAGCAGCTCCACGGGCCTCGGGGCCCCTGGAAACACCATATATTTT. This translates into CASSSTGLGAPGNTIYF. Complete variable domain (other parts from reference TRBV7-2 and TRBJ1-3): GAGVSQSPSNKVTEKGKDVELRCDPISGHTALYWYRQSLGQGLEFLIYFQGNSAPDKSGLPSDRFSAERTGGSVSTLTIQRTQQEDSAVYLCASSSTGLGAPGNTIYFGEGSWLTVV.